Presented here are 32 T cell receptor beta chains from one specimen sequenced in a study of post-analysis software for immune sequencing data. These receptors' targets are unknown. Unique molecular identifiers had been added to the TCR beta cDNA libraries. MiXCR was run by TCRdb on the PCR reads, yielding one entry per CDR3 protein. The sample holds over 300,000 distinct CDR3 sequences, roughly 35% seen once. Notes on the study in general: Roughly 5 TRBV segments (TRBV5-6, TRBV5-1 and TRBV20-1 among them) occurred more frequently in patients than in controls.

Sequenced sample: blood. These TCRs come from a girl between 10 and 17 years old with multiple sclerosis.

The chain carries TRBV4-1 and TRBJ2-7; D may be TRBD1 or TRBD2 (6 bases each). From germline, CDR1 is MGHRA and CDR2 YSYEKL. The V and J ends lost 0 bases and 4 bases respectively, with 13 bases between them. The CDR3 runs 15 residues. The CDR3 loop is CASSQDRGGRYEQYF. As DNA, the CDR3 is TGCGCCAGCAGCCAAGATCGAGGGGGGCGGTACGAGCAGTACTTC.

Remarks on this clonotype: Relative to the germline gene, one junction end is altered; a read error may explain this. The rearrangement links TRBV27 to TRBJ2-7; possible D gene TRBD1, 8 bases. From germline, CDR1 is MNHEY and CDR2 SMNVEV (reference sequence). There are 15 residues in the CDR3. CDR3 DNA sequence: TGTGCCAGGAGTTACGGACAGGGAGGGACCTACGAGCAGTACTTC. The encoded protein is CARSYGQGGTYEQYF.

This clonotype was recorded a few times. A junction boundary mismatches the germline segment, possibly from a read error. The J gene is TRBJ2-4, the V gene TRBV11-2; D possibly corresponds to TRBD2 (7 bases). The J call may be faulty, since TRBJ2-7 better matches the DNA end. Germline CDR1 and CDR2: SGHAT and FQNNGV. The CDR3 loop spans 16 amino acids. The CDR3 spells CASSPIKGGRGYEQYF. The CDR3 DNA reads TGCGCCAGCAGCCCAATCAAGGGGGGGCGCGGCTACGAGCAGTACTTC.

This clonotype was recorded a few times. The gene calls are TRBV20-1 and TRBJ2-7, with 7 positions matching TRBD1. This CDR3 has 15 residues. With 6 bases clipped from V and 3 bases from J, the junction kept 14 bases outside the gene matches. Germline loops: CDR1 DFQATT, CDR2 SNEGSKA (reference sequence). The CDR3 loop is CSALEATGPYYEQYF. In DNA, the CDR3 is TGCAGTGCACTCGAAGCGACAGGGCCCTACTACGAGCAGTACTTC.

This clonotype has only a few counts. V gene TRBV7-9 combines with J gene TRBJ2-5; TRBD2 might be the D (7 bases). V lost 5 bases, J lost 4 bases, and 14 bases lay in between. Germline values: CDR1 SEHNR, CDR2 FQNEAQ (reference sequence). The CDR3 runs to 14 residues. The CDR3 protein is CASSLEGGPETQYF. For the CDR3, the DNA is TGTGCCAGCAGCCTAGAGGGGGGGCCAGAGACCCAGTACTTC. Full variable domain (outside the CDR3, taken from reference TRBV7-9 and TRBJ2-5): DTGVSQNPRHKITKRGQNVTFRCDPISEHNRLYWYRQTLGQGPEFLTYFQNEAQLEKSRLLSDRFSAERPKGSFSTLEIQRTEQGDSAMYLCASSLEGGPETQYFGPGTRLLVL.

The V call is TRBV2, the J call TRBJ2-5; D is ambiguous. Trimming pared 3 bases from V and 5 bases from J, leaving 16 bases between. There are 15 residues in the CDR3. Germline V gene lookup returns CDR1 SNHLY and CDR2 FYNNEI. CDR3 sequence: CASSESLALSETQYF. CDR3 coding DNA: TGTGCCAGCAGTGAGTCGTTAGCTTTATCCGAGACCCAGTACTTC.

In this sample, this clonotype turned up a few times. The chain's CDR3 is CAIGGLAEEVTQYF. CDR3 nucleotides: TGTGCCATCGGGGGACTAGCGGAAGAGGTTACGCAGTATTTT. V and J are TRBV10-3 and TRBJ2-3, with TRBD2 identical over 11 bases. V lost 8 bases to trimming and J lost 8 bases; unmatched junction nucleotides: 9. The germline V gene encodes CDR1 ENHRY and CDR2 SYGVKD. This CDR3 has 14 amino acids.

This clonotype was seen ten or more times. This chain uses TRBV4-2 with TRBJ2-1; no definite D call. This CDR3 is built from 16 residues. Germline CDR1 and CDR2: LGHNA and YNFKEQ. With 2 bases removed from V and 3 bases from J, the gap between germline ends came to 14 bases. This CDR3 is CASSQPDRPGYNEQFF. The CDR3, as DNA: TGTGCCAGCAGCCAACCGGACCGACCCGGCTACAATGAGCAGTTCTTC.

Many counts were recorded for this clonotype. J is TRBJ2-5 and V is TRBV11-2; D call uncertain. The CDR3 length is 12 residues. Per the germline V gene, CDR1 is SGHAT and CDR2 is FQNNGV. The V gene lost 7 bases and the J gene lost 5 bases, with 11 bases spanning the gap. In DNA form, the CDR3 reads TGTGCCAGCACCAATCCCGAGGAGACCCAGTACTTC. It is translated as CASTNPEETQYF.

V is TRBV29-1 and J is TRBJ2-4; 7 bases agree with TRBD2. CDR3 length equals 14 residues. Per germline, CDR1 SQVTM and CDR2 ANQGSEA. J gave up 1 base and V 8 bases, and 8 bases lay outside the gene matches. CDR3 DNA sequence: TGCAGCCCCCGCTGGGGAGGGGCCAAAAACATTCAGTACTTC. The encoded protein is CSPRWGGAKNIQYF.

V usage is TRBV12-3 or TRBV12-4 and J usage is TRBJ1-6, with D unclear. This CDR3 has 18 amino acids. V was clipped by 2 bases and J by 0 bases, with 14 bases between them. CDR3 coding DNA: TGTGCCAGCAGTTTACGGGCCCCATCGGCCTCCTATAATTCACCCCTCCACTTT. It yields the protein CASSLRAPSASYNSPLHF.

The V gene is TRBV5-1, the J gene TRBJ2-3, with no clear D. V gave up 0 bases and J gave up 2 bases, with 10 bases separating them. The CDR3 has 15 residues. Germline assignment: CDR1 SGHRS and CDR2 YFSETQ. CDR3: CASSLVAEFTDTQYF. The CDR3 DNA reads TGCGCCAGCAGCTTGGTGGCGGAGTTCACAGATACGCAGTATTTT.

This clonotype was counted a few times. The chain combines TRBV6-1 with TRBJ1-2; 9 bases are shared with TRBD1. This CDR3 is 18 amino acids long. V was clipped by 6 bases and J by 5 bases; unmatched bases: 19. Per germline, CDR1 MNHNS and CDR2 SASEGT. DNA for the CDR3: TGTGCCAGCAGGCGGACAGGGGATAACCCCCGCTCCGGGTATGGCTACACCTTC. This encodes CASRRTGDNPRSGYGYTF.

This clonotype was seen a handful of times. The genes are TRBV10-3 and TRBJ1-2; 7 bases are shared with TRBD1. This CDR3 region has 18 residues. Germline CDR1 is ENHRY and CDR2 is SYGVKD. Germline trimming cut 2 bases from V and 2 bases from J; bases unmatched to any gene: 14. CDR3 region: CAISEEEQGGHQNYGYTF. CDR3 DNA: TGTGCCATCAGTGAGGAAGAGCAGGGGGGACATCAAAACTATGGCTACACCTTC.

This clonotype was counted once. This chain uses TRBV5-1 with TRBJ2-2; D gene unclear. V lost 4 bases and J 6 bases, leaving 7 bases between the germline ends. Germline lookup yields CDR1 SGHRS and CDR2 YFSETQ. This CDR3 is built from 12 residues. In DNA, the CDR3 is TGCGCCAGCAGCCCCGGACCCGGGGAGCTGTTTTTT. It encodes CASSPGPGELFF.

The gene calls are TRBV6-5 and TRBJ2-7; D is uncertain. V lost 0 bases and J lost 5, with 8 bases in between. CDR3 size: 13 residues. Germline CDR1 MNHEY, CDR2 SVGAGI. Here the CDR3 DNA reads TGTGCCAGCAGTTACTCGATTTCCAACGAGCAGTACTTC. Encoded protein: CASSYSISNEQYF.

This chain uses TRBV6-1 with TRBJ2-7; a weak D match, TRBD2 (5 bases). The CDR3 is made up of 12 amino acids. Trimming took 1 base from V and 9 from J, leaving 10 bases between them. Germline V CDR1 and CDR2: MNHNS, SASEGT. The CDR3 DNA is TGTGCCAGCAGTGAAGTCGACGGAGGGCAGTACTTC. Protein sequence: CASSEVDGGQYF.

This clonotype was seen more than once but under ten times. This rearrangement joins TRBV12-3 or TRBV12-4 to TRBJ1-5; D perhaps matches TRBD1 (5 bases). V was cut by 4 bases and J by 2 bases, with 12 bases left in between. This CDR3 has 15 amino acids. CDR3 sequence (DNA): TGTGCCAGCAGTTCGGGACTGCGGGGCAATCAGCCCCAGCATTTT. Translating it yields CASSSGLRGNQPQHF.

The chain couples TRBV2 to TRBJ1-5; D is possibly TRBD1 (5 bases). This CDR3 contains 14 residues. The V and J ends lost 6 bases and 1 base respectively, with 10 bases between them. CDR1 SNHLY and CDR2 FYNNEI come from the germline V gene. CDR3 sequence (DNA): TGTGCCAGCAGCGCCGGGACGAGCAATCAGCCCCAGCATTTT. Residues: CASSAGTSNQPQHF.

The table lists this clonotype with a few counts. The chain couples TRBV6-2 or TRBV6-3 to TRBJ1-5, with TRBD1 as a possible D gene (5 bases). Germline V gene sequence: CDR1 MNHEY, CDR2 SVGEGT. V lost 2 bases, J lost 0 bases, and 8 bases lay in between. This CDR3 is 15 amino acids long. CDR3 loop: CASSYRDYSNQPQHF. In DNA, the CDR3 is TGTGCCAGCAGTTACCGGGACTATAGCAATCAGCCCCAGCATTTT.

V and J are TRBV5-1 and TRBJ2-5; tentatively, D is TRBD1 or TRBD2 (5 bases each). Germline CDR1 reads SGHRS; CDR2 reads YFSETQ. V lost 7 bases and J lost 4, with 14 bases in between. CDR3 length: 13 residues. CDR3 residues: CASGGDLGETQYF. The CDR3 DNA reads TGCGCCAGCGGGGGTGACCTGGGAGAGACCCAGTACTTC. Combining the CDR3 with reference TRBV5-1 and TRBJ2-5 gives the whole variable domain KAGVTQTPRYLIKTRGQQVTLSCSPISGHRSVSWYQQTPGQGLQFLFEYFSETQRNKGNFPGRFSGRQFSNSRSEMNVSTLELGDSALYLCASGGDLGETQYFGPGTRLLVL.

The chain is built from TRBV4-1 and TRBJ2-1; D is undetermined. Trimming left V 0 bases short and J 6 bases short, with 18 bases between. Germline-derived CDR1 and CDR2 are MGHRA and YSYEKL. The CDR3 runs 17 residues. The CDR3 DNA follows: TGCGCCAGCAGCCAAGATGAAGGGTCTCTCCTTCTCAATGAGCAGTTCTTC. Protein sequence: CASSQDEGSLLLNEQFF.

The table lists this clonotype with a few counts. The V gene is TRBV25-1, the J gene TRBJ2-5; maybe TRBD1 (5 bases). Trimming left V 4 bases short and J 1 base short, with 7 bases between. The CDR3 spans 13 residues. Germline loops: CDR1 MGHDK, CDR2 SYGVNS. CDR3 nucleotides: TGTGCCAGCAGTGGGGGCAGCCAAGAGACCCAGTACTTC. Translation: CASSGGSQETQYF. Together with reference TRBV25-1 and TRBJ2-5, the CDR3 gives the full variable domain: EADIYQTPRYLVIGTGKKITLECSQTMGHDKMYWYQQDPGMELHLIHYSYGVNSTEKGDLSSESTVSRIRTEHFPLTLESARPSHTSQYLCASSGGSQETQYFGPGTRLLVL.

This clonotype has just a few counts. The chain carries TRBV7-9 and TRBJ2-3; 13 bases agree with TRBD2. This CDR3 is 16 amino acids long. Germline trimming cut 4 bases from V and 2 bases from J; bases unmatched to any gene: 3. Germline loops: CDR1 SEHNR, CDR2 FQNEAQ (reference sequence). CDR3 region: CASSSGTSGVTDTQYF. The DNA for the CDR3 is TGTGCCAGCAGCTCAGGGACTAGCGGGGTCACAGATACGCAGTATTTT.

The chain is built from TRBV6-5 and TRBJ2-3, with D perhaps matching TRBD1 or TRBD2 (6 bases each). Trimming stripped 5 bases from V and 0 bases from J, with 15 bases between. Germline loops: CDR1 MNHEY, CDR2 SVGAGI. There are 16 residues in the CDR3. This CDR3 is CASSRGVAASTDTQYF. The CDR3 coding sequence is TGTGCCAGCAGTAGGGGGGTAGCGGCAAGCACAGATACGCAGTATTTT.

V gene TRBV2 combines with J gene TRBJ2-5; D gene uncertain. Trimming stripped 6 bases from V and 4 bases from J, with 12 bases between. The CDR3 runs to 13 residues. Germline V gene data show CDR1 as SNHLY and CDR2 as FYNNEI. Here the CDR3 reads CASSKLLPETQYF. CDR3 coding DNA: TGTGCCAGCAGCAAGCTACTTCCAGAGACCCAGTACTTC.

This clonotype was counted only a few times. The V call is TRBV5-1, the J call TRBJ1-1; no reliable D call. The V gene lost 1 base and the J gene lost 0 bases, with 10 bases spanning the gap. The CDR3 covers 15 residues. The germline gives CDR1 SGHRS, CDR2 YFSETQ. CDR3: CASSLRADLNTEAFF. The DNA of the CDR3 is TGCGCCAGCAGCTTGCGGGCAGACTTGAACACTGAAGCTTTCTTT.

The chain employs TRBV5-1 and TRBJ2-7, with 10 bases matching TRBD1. The germline CDR1 and CDR2 sequences are SGHRS and YFSETQ. The CDR3 extends over 21 amino acids. V was pared by 1 base and J by 2 bases, with 21 bases of the junction left unmatched. The CDR3 is CASSLTTPGTGDRAVTYEQYF. Written as DNA, the CDR3 is TGCGCCAGCAGCTTGACAACTCCGGGGACAGGGGATCGCGCCGTTACCTACGAGCAGTACTTC. The variable domain in full, with the rest retrieved from reference TRBV5-1 and TRBJ2-7, is KAGVTQTPRYLIKTRGQQVTLSCSPISGHRSVSWYQQTPGQGLQFLFEYFSETQRNKGNFPGRFSGRQFSNSRSEMNVSTLELGDSALYLCASSLTTPGTGDRAVTYEQYFGPGTRLTVT.

The J gene is TRBJ2-2, the V gene TRBV11-2; TRBD2 agrees at 9 bases. The CDR3 sequence is 20 residues long. Losses at the gene ends were 5 bases for V and 2 bases for J; bases not matched to a gene: 18. Looked up from germline, CDR1 is SGHAT and CDR2 is FQNNGV. CDR3 sequence (DNA): TGTGCCAGCAGCCCTAGCGGCTGGTTGCGGGGGGGCCGAAACACCGGGGAGCTGTTTTTT. Translation gives CASSPSGWLRGGRNTGELFF.

CDR3 DNA sequence: TGTGCCAGCAGCGCTAGGGGGGGCCCCGTCCCCTACGAGCAGTACTTC. It encodes CASSARGGPVPYEQYF. The chain uses TRBV6-5 and TRBJ2-7; tentative D call: TRBD2 (7 bases). The V gene lost 6 bases and the J gene lost 2 bases, with 20 bases spanning the gap. This CDR3 is built from 16 residues. Germline V CDR1 and CDR2: MNHEY, SVGAGI.

This clonotype was picked up a small number of times. The rearrangement joins TRBV12-3 or TRBV12-4 to TRBJ1-4; TRBD1 agrees at 9 bases. V shed 5 bases and J 7 bases; nucleotides not matched to a gene: 5. The CDR3 spans 14 residues. The CDR3 sequence is CASSATGGVEKLFF. The CDR3 DNA reads as TGTGCCAGCAGTGCAACAGGGGGCGTTGAAAAACTGTTTTTT.

This clonotype has just a few counts. The J gene is TRBJ1-2, the V gene TRBV5-6; TRBD1 might be the D (6 bases). Germline V lookup: CDR1 SGHDT, CDR2 YYEEEE. CDR3 length: 15 amino acids. The V gene lost 3 bases and the J gene lost 4 bases, with 16 bases spanning the gap. CDR3 sequence (DNA): TGTGCCAGCAGCTGGCGTGGGGGGCTTACCTATGGCTACACCTTC. Translation gives CASSWRGGLTYGYTF.